This T cell receptor beta chain originates from a study of post-analysis software for immune sequencing data. Study-wide background: The disease courses covered relapsing-remitting, secondary progressive and progressive-relapsing multiple sclerosis. Study-wide results and caveats: Batch-mates among the samples co-clustered strongly by F measure. The normalized Chao1 diversity of multiple sclerosis patients was significantly lower than that of controls. With TRBV5-6, TRBV5-1 and TRBV20-1 included, five TRBV segments were more frequent in patients than in controls.

The library was made from cDNA and included unique molecular identifiers. Roughly 500,000 cDNA molecules were obtained per 1 to 10 million input T cells. MiXCR, applied by TCRdb to the PCR reads, yields one record per CDR3 protein. Seen here are 820,000 or so distinct CDR3 sequences, roughly 50% observed once, and the top ten hold approximately 4.2%. With respect to this clonotype: As yet, its antigen is unknown.

The length of the CDR3 is 11 residues. The ends were cut back, 6 bases at V and 5 bases at J, with 5 bases in the middle. The germline CDR1 and CDR2 sequences are MNHEY and SVGAGI. Sequenced sample: blood. This rearrangement joins TRBV6-5 to TRBJ2-4, with D hard to call. The source is a girl aged 5-17 years with multiple sclerosis. The CDR3 DNA is TGTGCCAGCAGAGCTGAAAACATTCAGTACTTC. Its protein product is CASRAENIQYF.